This section outlines one T cell receptor (beta chain) sequence together with its context. Its antigen is currently unknown. V was clipped by 0 bases and J by 0 bases; unmatched bases: 16. Per the germline V gene, CDR1 is MGHRA and CDR2 is YSYEKL. The CDR3 loop spans 21 amino acids. Libraries were prepared by immunoSEQ multiplex PCR; TCRdb keeps only in-frame clonotypes and omits some of them. The sample holds about 66,000 clones; nearly 98% are singletons and the top ten take 1.5% to 2%. This entry comes from a study of cytomegalovirus exposure and HLA in healthy donors. Study as a whole: A later analysis reported the 100 to 150 validation repertoires used the same platform as the 666 first-cohort repertoires. General study points: Most observed TCR sequences were rare, whereas some public TCRs were detected in many donors. Reports described diagnosis of cytomegalovirus status by the classifier as highly specific and sensitive. The study labeled 180 or so TCR beta chains cytomegalovirus-associated.

The receptor was derived from a woman aged 18-30 years in good health and CMV-seropositive. This sequence joins TRBV4-1 and TRBJ2-1; 8 positions match TRBD2. The sample consisted of PBMCs. This CDR3 is CASSQDPLGGRYESSYNEQFF. Written as DNA, the CDR3 is TGCGCCAGCAGCCAAGATCCACTAGGCGGGAGGTACGAGAGCTCCTACAATGAGCAGTTCTTC.